This T cell receptor beta chain was profiled in a study of identical twins. Whole-study findings and limits: Partial confounding of zero-insertion analyses by invariant MAIT and iNKT cells was possible. Models underpredicted monozygotic twin sharing of out-of-frame TCR alpha. For cord blood, abundant beta clonotypes had fewer insertions, unlike memory repertoires, which showed none. Twins' surplus sharing was weaker for beta out-of-frame sequences.

V was shortened by 5 bases and J by 2 bases, with 15 bases between the two germline ends. Germline-derived CDR1 and CDR2 are DFQATT and SNEGSKA (reference sequence). CDR3 length equals 14 residues. Using its own MiXCR run on the 5' RACE reads, TCRdb lists one record per CDR3 protein. This sample yields hundreds of thousands of distinct CDR3 sequences, of which over 8% are seen a single time; over 4.5% belongs to the top ten. About this clonotype itself: The target antigen is unknown.

Sequenced sample: memory (CD45RO+) T cells sorted from blood. The sequence came from a woman under 30 in good health. The rearrangement uses TRBV20-1 and TRBJ2-5; a weak D match, TRBD2 (6 bases). Written as DNA, the CDR3 is TGCAGTGCTGGCGGGGAATGGGATCAAGAGACCCAGTACTTC. It encodes CSAGGEWDQETQYF.